Sequencing of this T cell receptor beta chain was carried out in a study of CD8 T cells in ankylosing spondylitis. General study points: What seemed typical of ankylosing spondylitis blood was a TCR beta motif built from about 8 highly homologous variants. Within peripheral blood, clones linked to disease were CD8+ and relatively rare.

This clonotype has just a few counts. The target antigen is unknown. Library preparation for TCR beta used quantitative 5'-RACE with molecular barcodes. One entry per CDR3 protein results from TCRdb running MiXCR on the 5' RACE reads. The sample includes some 200,000 distinct CDR3 sequences, about 7.3% of them seen just once. Germline values: CDR1 SGHVS, CDR2 FQNEAQ. The CDR3 has 16 residues. V was clipped by 1 base and J by 10 bases, with 17 bases between them. The specimen sequenced was blood, either unsorted or a sorted T cell fraction (not recorded which). The receptor was derived from a male donor with ankylosing spondylitis. The rearrangement joins TRBV7-8 to TRBJ1-6, with D possibly matching TRBD1 (5 bases). In DNA form, the CDR3 reads TGTGCCAGCAGCTTAGGGGCAGGGAGGTCGGTCTCACCCCTCCACTTT. Protein product: CASSLGAGRSVSPLHF.